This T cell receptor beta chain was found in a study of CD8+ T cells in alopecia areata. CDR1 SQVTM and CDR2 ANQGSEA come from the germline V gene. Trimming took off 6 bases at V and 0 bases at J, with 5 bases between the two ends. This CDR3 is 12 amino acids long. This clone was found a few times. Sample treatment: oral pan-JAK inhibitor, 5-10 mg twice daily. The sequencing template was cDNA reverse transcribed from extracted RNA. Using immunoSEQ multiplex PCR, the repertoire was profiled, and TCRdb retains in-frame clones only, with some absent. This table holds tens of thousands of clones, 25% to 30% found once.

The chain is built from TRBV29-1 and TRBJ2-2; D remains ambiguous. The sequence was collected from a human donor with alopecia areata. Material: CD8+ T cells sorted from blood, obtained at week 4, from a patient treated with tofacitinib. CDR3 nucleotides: TGCAGCGTCTACGCGAACACCGGGGAGCTGTTTTTT. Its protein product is CSVYANTGELFF.